One and the same sample provided the 21 T cell receptor beta chains below, sequenced in a study of response to subunit inactivated influenza vaccine. TCRdb itself ran the RT-PCR reads through MiXCR, one entry per CDR3 protein. The profile shows 500,000 or so distinct CDR3 sequences, approximately 15% of them singletons. Specimen: CD4+ T cells sorted from PBMCs, collected 23 months after vaccination. The receptors were gathered from a man aged 45 to 75 who received an inactivated influenza vaccine.

This clonotype was observed many times. The J gene is TRBJ2-1, the V gene TRBV4-3; tentative D call: TRBD2 (5 bases). V was pared by 1 base and J by 8 bases, with 9 bases between. Germline CDR1 is LGHNA and CDR2 is YSLEER. The CDR3 consists of 13 residues. The CDR3 DNA is TGCGCCAGCAGCCAAGTTGGAGGAGATGAGCAGTTCTTC. It codes for CASSQVGGDEQFF.

This chain joins TRBV10-3 and TRBJ2-1, with 11 nucleotides matching TRBD2. The CDR3 contains 15 residues. Losses at the gene ends were 7 bases for V and 5 bases for J; bases not matched to a gene: 7. Germline-derived CDR1 and CDR2 are ENHRY and SYGVKD. CDR3 loop: CAIKGIAGGDNEQFF. DNA of the CDR3: TGTGCCATCAAGGGAATAGCGGGAGGGGACAATGAGCAGTTCTTC.

This clonotype has more than one count but fewer than ten. The chain has TRBV7-9 and TRBJ1-6; D might be TRBD1 (6 bases). CDR1 SEHNR and CDR2 FQNEAQ come from the germline V gene (reference sequence). V shed 4 bases and J shed 13 bases, with 17 bases lying between them. The CDR3 length is 14 residues. CDR3 nucleotides: TGTGCCAGCAGCTCACAGGGAGGATTATCGCCCCTCCACTTT. Its translation: CASSSQGGLSPLHF.

This clonotype has a handful of counts. The CDR3 coding sequence is TGTGCCAGTAAGCCCACACCCATCTACAGTCATCAGCCCCAGCATTTT. Translating gives CASKPTPIYSHQPQHF. This chain connects TRBV19 to TRBJ1-5; D is ambiguous. This CDR3 spans 16 amino acids. Germline-derived CDR1 and CDR2 are LNHDA and SQIVND (reference sequence). The V end lost 7 bases, the J end lost 5 bases, and 21 bases lay between the germline ends. Full variable domain (outside the CDR3, taken from reference TRBV19 and TRBJ1-5): DGGITQSPKYLFRKEGQNVTLSCEQNLNHDAMYWYRQDPGQGLRLIYYSQIVNDFQKGDIAEGYSVSREKKESFPLTVTSAQKNPTAFYLCASKPTPIYSHQPQHFGDGTRLSIL.

This clonotype was recorded at least ten times. The V gene is TRBV29-1, the J gene TRBJ2-3, with D tentatively TRBD1 (6 bases). V was cut by 4 bases and J by 8 bases, with 13 bases left in between. The CDR3 spans 12 residues. From germline, CDR1 is SQVTM and CDR2 ANQGSEA. Here the CDR3 reads CSVGAGVGTQYF. The CDR3 nucleotides read TGCAGCGTTGGGGCAGGGGTCGGTACGCAGTATTTT.

This clonotype was recorded a few times. One junction end disagrees with the germline gene, perhaps due to a read error. The chain links TRBV11-2 to TRBJ2-7; 11 nucleotides line up with TRBD2. Germline assignment: CDR1 SGHAT and CDR2 FQNNGV. This CDR3 region has 14 residues. CDR3 sequence reads: CASSLILAGGTHCF. As DNA, the CDR3 is TGTGCCAGCAGCTTGATTCTAGCGGGAGGCACCCACTGCTTC.

This chain joins TRBV5-5 and TRBJ2-2, with D possibly being TRBD1 (5 bases). The germline V gene has CDR1 SGHKS and CDR2 YYEKEE (reference sequence). The ends were cut back, 4 bases at V and 4 bases at J, with 14 bases in the middle. The CDR3 extends over 15 amino acids. CDR3 nucleotide sequence: TGTGCCAGCAGCAACACAGGCCTCGGCACCGGGGAGCTGTTTTTT. Translation: CASSNTGLGTGELFF.

The V call is TRBV5-1, the J call TRBJ2-2, with unresolved D. Trimming took off 6 bases at V and 0 bases at J, with 9 bases between the two ends. The CDR3 extends over 14 amino acids. Germline CDR1 reads SGHRS; CDR2 reads YFSETQ. The CDR3: CASKLTTNTGELFF. CDR3 sequence (DNA): TGCGCCAGCAAGTTAACCACGAACACCGGGGAGCTGTTTTTT.

Written as DNA, the CDR3 is TGCAGTGCTAGAGTTACTAGCGGGACGAACACCGGGGAGCTGTTTTTT. Its protein is CSARVTSGTNTGELFF. The chain combines TRBV20-1 with TRBJ2-2, with 10 bases matching TRBD2. CDR3 size: 16 residues. Germline lookup yields CDR1 DFQATT and CDR2 SNEGSKA (reference sequence). After removal of 1 base from V and 0 bases from J, the junction contained 2 bases not matched to a gene.

The CDR3, as DNA: TGTGCCAGCAGCCCGTGGACTAGCCCCACAGATACGCAGTATTTT. Its protein is CASSPWTSPTDTQYF. The chain uses TRBV7-2 and TRBJ2-3, with 8 nucleotides matching TRBD2. The J segment lost 2 bases and the V segment lost 5 bases, leaving 6 bases of the junction unmatched. This CDR3 has 15 residues. Germline V CDR1 and CDR2: SGHTA, FQGNSA.

The gene calls are TRBV7-2 and TRBJ2-7, with 9 bases fitting TRBD1. This CDR3 is 15 amino acids long. Germline CDR1 reads SGHTA; CDR2 reads FQGNSA. V lost 1 base and J lost 2; bases outside the gene matches: 3. CDR3 protein: CASSLGGTGPYEQYF. CDR3 nucleotides: TGTGCCAGCAGCTTAGGTGGGACAGGGCCCTACGAGCAGTACTTC.

Many counts were recorded for this clonotype. This chain joins TRBV12-3 or TRBV12-4 and TRBJ1-1, with D possibly being TRBD1 (5 bases). The CDR3 is 13 residues long. Deletions cut 6 bases from V and 8 bases from J, with 16 bases between. The CDR3 coding sequence is TGTGCCAGCAGCTCTTATGGGGGGAACGAAGCTTTCTTT. Protein product: CASSSYGGNEAFF.

This clonotype appeared many times. The chain links TRBV12-3 or TRBV12-4 to TRBJ2-2; D is perhaps TRBD1 (6 bases). The CDR3 is 13 residues long. Trimming cost V 7 bases and J 6 bases, with 12 bases left between them. In nucleotides, the CDR3 is TGTGCCAGCACCCAACAGGGACCCGGGGAGCTGTTTTTT. Its protein is CASTQQGPGELFF.

This clonotype was picked up many times. The J gene is TRBJ2-3, the V gene TRBV20-1; D is uncertain. The ends were cut back, 5 bases at V and 1 base at J, with 10 bases in the middle. Germline values: CDR1 DFQATT, CDR2 SNEGSKA (reference sequence). The CDR3 covers 13 residues. This CDR3 is CSAPVRGTDTQYF. CDR3 nucleotides: TGCAGTGCTCCGGTTCGGGGCACAGATACGCAGTATTTT.

The chain employs TRBV10-3 and TRBJ1-6; D gene ambiguous. Germline CDR1 ENHRY, CDR2 SYGVKD. The CDR3 extends over 12 amino acids. Trimming took off 3 bases at V and 12 bases at J, with 9 bases between the two ends. The CDR3 here is CAISDGTRPLHF. The DNA of the CDR3 is TGTGCCATCAGTGATGGAACCCGACCCCTCCACTTT.

In its sample, this clonotype was seen many times. The J gene is TRBJ2-2, the V gene TRBV5-1; TRBD2 matches 8 bases. The germline V gene encodes CDR1 SGHRS and CDR2 YFSETQ. The CDR3 totals 15 residues. Unmatched junction bases numbered 2, after V lost 0 bases and J lost 4 bases. CDR3 nucleotides: TGCGCCAGCAGCTTGGCCGGGACTAGCACCGGGGAGCTGTTTTTT. It translates to CASSLAGTSTGELFF.

This clonotype has a count of ten or more. V gene TRBV10-3 combines with J gene TRBJ1-1, with D uncertain. Trimming shortened V by 6 bases and J by 1 base, and 9 bases separated the two germline ends. The CDR3 runs 13 residues. Per germline, CDR1 ENHRY and CDR2 SYGVKD. This CDR3 reads CAIRGRQNTEAFF. The CDR3 DNA follows: TGTGCCATCAGGGGAAGACAGAACACTGAAGCTTTCTTT.

The J gene is TRBJ1-5, the V gene TRBV4-1; a possible D gene is TRBD1 (6 bases). Deletions cut 1 base from V and 4 bases from J, with 11 bases between. The CDR3 has 15 residues. Germline CDR1 MGHRA, CDR2 YSYEKL. The CDR3 reads CASSQGQVGNQPQHF. Written as DNA, the CDR3 is TGCGCCAGCAGCCAAGGACAGGTGGGGAATCAGCCCCAGCATTTT.

Only a few counts were recorded for this clonotype. The V and J genes are TRBV6-1 and TRBJ2-1; 16 bases agree with TRBD2. Germline values: CDR1 MNHNS, CDR2 SASEGT. This CDR3 has 13 amino acids. V shed 6 bases, J shed 15 bases, and the junction held 5 bases outside the gene matches. In DNA, the CDR3 is TGTGCCAGCAGCTTGGGACTAGCGGGGGGGTGGTTCTTC. It is translated as CASSLGLAGGWFF.

This clonotype has ten or more counts. J is TRBJ1-1 and V is TRBV20-1; 7 bases align to TRBD1. The CDR3 spans 15 residues. Germline CDR1 is DFQATT and CDR2 is SNEGSKA (reference sequence). V was pared by 0 bases and J by 4 bases, with 8 bases of the junction left unmatched. The CDR3 nucleotides are TGCAGTGCTAGAGATGAAGGGGGCATCAGCACTGAAGCTTTCTTT. Translating it yields CSARDEGGISTEAFF.

The rearrangement joins TRBV2 to TRBJ1-6; no clear D gene. The CDR3 loop spans 16 amino acids. Germline assignment: CDR1 SNHLY and CDR2 FYNNEI. V lost 2 bases and J lost 5, with 13 bases in between. The CDR3 DNA sequence: TGTGCCAGCAGTGAATCGGGAGGGTCGGATAATTCACCCCTCCACTTT. The encoded protein is CASSESGGSDNSPLHF. Variable domain in full (rest from reference TRBV2 and TRBJ1-6): EPEVTQTPSHQVTQMGQEVILRCVPISNHLYFYWYRQILGQKVEFLVSFYNNEISEKSEIFDDQFSVERPDGSNFTLKIRSTKLEDSAMYFCASSESGGSDNSPLHFGNGTRLTVT.